The entry below describes one TCR beta chain. This CDR3 has 13 amino acids. The germline V and J ends were trimmed by 5 bases and 5 bases, with 12 bases remaining between them. This sample was included in a study of T cell responses to AZD1222 COVID-19 vaccine. Produced via immunoSEQ multiplex PCR; TCRdb's table is partial and in-frame only. The data hold about 68,000 clones, with about nine tenths observed a single time. The TCR comes from an adult in good health. The V call is TRBV12-3 or TRBV12-4, the J call TRBJ2-5; the D gene is possibly TRBD2 (6 bases). Sequenced material: peripheral blood, taken on day 0 of AZD1222 vaccination. The CDR3 loop reads CASSPSSGETQYF. The DNA of the CDR3 is TGTGCCAGCAGTCCCTCCAGCGGGGAGACCCAGTACTTC.